The 22 T cell receptor beta chains below all came from one sample that was sequenced in a study of T cell repertoires in cytomegalovirus infection. In TCRdb, the reads were re-called with MiXCR into one record per CDR3 protein. Altogether under 250,000 distinct CDR3 sequences are present, under 8.5% being singletons, with the ten largest covering roughly 6%. The sequencing sample was made of PBMCs. The receptors stem from a human donor in good health (CMV status not recorded). Some clones in this sample may be carry-over from other donors' samples.

This clonotype has at least ten counts. The gene calls are TRBV19 and TRBJ1-5, with a weak D call TRBD1 (6 bases). V was clipped by 6 bases and J by 7 bases, with 19 bases between them. From germline, CDR1 is LNHDA and CDR2 SQIVND (reference sequence). The CDR3 is 15 residues long. CDR3 amino acids: CASSLAEGTWQPQHF. The CDR3 DNA sequence: TGTGCCAGTAGCCTCGCCGAGGGGACATGGCAGCCCCAGCATTTT.

The genes are TRBV7-6 and TRBJ2-5, with 12 positions matching TRBD1. The V gene end was trimmed by 5 bases and the J gene end by 5 bases; junction bases not matched to a gene: 12. CDR3 length equals 17 residues. Germline lookup yields CDR1 SGHVS and CDR2 FNYEAQ. The CDR3 DNA reads as TGTGCCAGCAGCCCAAGTTTGGGACAGGGGGCGCGGGAGACCCAGTACTTC. Translation: CASSPSLGQGARETQYF.

This clonotype was observed at least ten times. The V call is TRBV11-1, the J call TRBJ1-5, with no clear D. The CDR3 length is 15 residues. The ends were cut back, 3 bases at V and 3 bases at J, with 12 bases in the middle. CDR1 and CDR2 from the germline V gene are SGHAT and FQDESV (reference sequence). The CDR3 DNA is TGTGCCAGCAGCTTGGGAGGACGGTTCAATCAGCCCCAGCATTTT. Its protein is CASSLGGRFNQPQHF.

This clonotype was seen at least ten times. The chain carries TRBV7-2 and TRBJ1-1; D unclear. The CDR3 loop spans 13 amino acids. Germline assignment: CDR1 SGHTA and CDR2 FQGNSA. V was trimmed by 6 bases and J by 3 bases, leaving 11 bases between them. The DNA of the CDR3 is TGTGCCAGCAGTTCAAACAGAGACACTGAAGCTTTCTTT. Translation: CASSSNRDTEAFF.

This clonotype was seen many times. V usage is TRBV19 and J usage is TRBJ2-7, with 7 bases lining up with TRBD1. J gave up 7 bases and V 5 bases, and 11 bases lay outside the gene matches. Germline loops: CDR1 LNHDA, CDR2 SQIVND (reference sequence). The CDR3 contains 14 residues. The CDR3 is CASSVDRNSPEQYF. In DNA form, the CDR3 reads TGTGCCAGTAGTGTGGACAGGAACTCGCCGGAGCAGTACTTC.

Ten or more counts support this clonotype. J is TRBJ2-3 and V is TRBV29-1, with 8 bases matching TRBD1. The CDR3 is 17 amino acids. Germline CDR1 SQVTM, CDR2 ANQGSEA. The trim removed 6 bases at V and 2 bases at J, leaving 16 bases unmatched. DNA of the CDR3: TGCAGCGTCCACAAACAGGGGGACAGCTCTTTCACAGATACGCAGTATTTT. The encoded protein is CSVHKQGDSSFTDTQYF.

This clonotype was recorded at least ten times. This rearrangement joins TRBV9 to TRBJ2-7; D might be TRBD2 (7 bases). CDR1 SGDLS and CDR2 YYNGEE come from the germline V gene. V lost 4 bases, J lost 0 bases, and 17 bases lay in between. This CDR3 contains 16 residues. CDR3 loop: CASSPKGGANSYEQYF. The CDR3 DNA is TGTGCCAGCAGCCCCAAAGGGGGGGCCAACTCCTACGAGCAGTACTTC.

This clonotype was counted ten times or more. V is TRBV7-2 and J is TRBJ2-5; D possibly corresponds to TRBD1 (6 bases). The germline gives CDR1 SGHTA, CDR2 FQGNSA. V was clipped by 3 bases and J by 5 bases, with 13 bases between them. This CDR3 spans 14 amino acids. The CDR3 loop is CASSFEGTTETQYF. In DNA form, the CDR3 reads TGTGCCAGCAGCTTTGAGGGGACAACGGAGACCCAGTACTTC.

The rearrangement joins TRBV20-1 to TRBJ1-4; D is uncertain. The CDR3 loop spans 14 amino acids. Germline lookup yields CDR1 DFQATT and CDR2 SNEGSKA (reference sequence). The V gene lost 1 base and the J gene lost 7 bases, with 13 bases spanning the gap. Here the CDR3 reads CSARAVGSGEKLFF. CDR3 coding DNA: TGCAGTGCTAGAGCCGTGGGGTCGGGTGAAAAACTGTTTTTT.

This clonotype was seen ten or more times. This rearrangement joins TRBV29-1 to TRBJ2-2; the match to TRBD2 covers 8 bases. The ends lost 6 bases at V and 6 bases at J; junction bases unmatched: 12. CDR1 is SQVTM, CDR2 ANQGSEA, per germline. CDR3 length equals 15 residues. The CDR3 DNA sequence: TGCAGCGTCTCCGGGACTAGGGCAGCATCCGGGGAGCTGTTTTTT. It yields the protein CSVSGTRAASGELFF.

This chain links TRBV7-8 with TRBJ2-3; TRBD2 aligns across 7 bases. V gave up 1 base and J gave up 8 bases; unmatched junction bases: 6. This CDR3 has 14 amino acids. Germline CDR1 SGHVS, CDR2 FQNEAQ. The CDR3 here is CASSLGTSGGTQYF. The CDR3 nucleotides are TGTGCCAGCAGCTTAGGGACTAGTGGCGGTACGCAGTATTTT.

In its sample, this clonotype was seen many times. The rearrangement joins TRBV7-2 to TRBJ1-1; D unclear. The CDR3 totals 14 residues. Germline loops: CDR1 SGHTA, CDR2 FQGNSA. V was pared by 6 bases and J by 4 bases, with 15 bases between. DNA of the CDR3: TGTGCCAGCAGTGGACTGGGAGCAGTCACTGAAGCTTTCTTT. Its translation: CASSGLGAVTEAFF.

A note on this clonotype: Being one base from a much bigger clone, this may be a read error. The chain couples TRBV4-3 to TRBJ2-5; TRBD2 matches at 12 bases. The CDR3 totals 17 residues. Germline V gene lookup returns CDR1 LGHNA and CDR2 YSLEER. For the CDR3, the DNA is TGCGCCAGCAGCCAAGAACTAGCGGGGGGTTATTTGGAGATCCAGTACTTC. It encodes CASSQELAGGYLEIQYF.

The table lists this clonotype with many counts. The CDR3 loop is CASSQVRDTQYF. The CDR3 DNA reads as TGTGCCAGCAGCCAGGTCAGAGATACGCAGTATTTT. V gene TRBV7-2 combines with J gene TRBJ2-3; the D is unclear. CDR1 and CDR2 (germline): SGHTA, FQGNSA. CDR3 length: 12 amino acids. The V end was cut by 5 bases, the J end by 5 bases, with 8 bases between. Supplemented by reference TRBV7-2 and TRBJ2-3, the full variable domain reads GAGVSQSPSNKVTEKGKDVELRCDPISGHTALYWYRQSLGQGLEFLIYFQGNSAPDKSGLPSDRFSAERTGGSVSTLTIQRTQQEDSAVYLCASSQVRDTQYFGPGTRLTVL.

This clonotype was recorded many times. The chain carries TRBV7-2 and TRBJ2-3, with 15 bases that match TRBD2. CDR3 size: 16 residues. Losses at the gene ends were 5 bases for V and 5 bases for J; bases not matched to a gene: 5. Germline CDR1 SGHTA, CDR2 FQGNSA. CDR3 sequence reads: CASSRTSGGAVDTQYF. CDR3 sequence (DNA): TGTGCCAGCAGCCGGACTAGCGGGGGGGCGGTAGATACGCAGTATTTT.

This clonotype was seen repeatedly, ten times or more. The chain links TRBV20-1 to TRBJ2-1; D is perhaps TRBD1 (8 bases). Germline CDR1 DFQATT, CDR2 SNEGSKA (reference sequence). Trimming pared 5 bases from V and 9 bases from J, leaving 17 bases between. The CDR3 is 13 residues long. CDR3 nucleotides: TGCAGTGCTTCCACAGGGGGGGTGGGTGAGCAGTTCTTC. Amino acids: CSASTGGVGEQFF.

Ten or more counts support this clonotype. The V call is TRBV7-2, the J call TRBJ1-5, with TRBD1 as a possible D gene (5 bases). Germline loops: CDR1 SGHTA, CDR2 FQGNSA. CDR3 length equals 15 residues. Trimming shortened V by 1 base and J by 0 bases, and 7 bases separated the two germline ends. CDR3 DNA: TGTGCCAGCAGCTTAGGGGGCTATAGCAATCAGCCCCAGCATTTT. This gives the protein CASSLGGYSNQPQHF.

This clonotype has a handful of counts. The V gene is TRBV20-1, the J gene TRBJ1-5; D gene unclear. This CDR3 spans 15 amino acids. Germline CDR1 reads DFQATT; CDR2 reads SNEGSKA (reference sequence). The V end was cut by 0 bases, the J end by 2 bases, with 11 bases between. CDR3 sequence: CSAREGRVGNQPQHF. CDR3 DNA: TGCAGTGCTAGAGAGGGGAGGGTCGGCAATCAGCCCCAGCATTTT.

This clonotype has at least ten counts. The V gene is TRBV20-1, the J gene TRBJ2-7; no reliable D call. Germline lookup yields CDR1 DFQATT and CDR2 SNEGSKA (reference sequence). The CDR3 runs 11 residues. With 5 bases removed from V and 3 bases from J, the gap between germline ends came to 8 bases. This CDR3 reads CSAWALYEQYF. Here the CDR3 DNA reads TGCAGTGCTTGGGCCCTCTACGAGCAGTACTTC.

The sample holds many counts of this clonotype. The rearrangement joins TRBV5-4 to TRBJ2-3; D remains unclear. The CDR3 loop spans 13 amino acids. The V end was cut by 3 bases, the J end by 2 bases, with 7 bases between. Per the germline V gene, CDR1 is SGHNT and CDR2 is YYREEE (reference sequence). DNA for the CDR3: TGTGCCAGCAGCTCTCCGCCCACAGATACGCAGTATTTT. Translated: CASSSPPTDTQYF.

V usage is TRBV20-1 and J usage is TRBJ2-3; tentative D call: TRBD2 (7 bases). Germline lookup yields CDR1 DFQATT and CDR2 SNEGSKA (reference sequence). This CDR3 contains 13 residues. Trimming pared 3 bases from V and 8 bases from J, leaving 15 bases between. This chain's CDR3 is CSARGGGGSTQYF. Here the CDR3 DNA reads TGCAGTGCTAGGGGGGGAGGGGGTAGTACGCAGTATTTT.

This clonotype was detected many times. CDR3 nucleotides: TGTGCCAGCAGCCGACGGACCACAGGGGGCTCGAACTATGGCTACACCTTC. Its protein is CASSRRTTGGSNYGYTF. This chain links TRBV7-8 with TRBJ1-2; 9 bases map to TRBD1. CDR1 and CDR2 from the germline V gene are SGHVS and FQNEAQ. V shed 5 bases, J shed 2 bases, and the junction held 12 bases outside the gene matches. The length of the CDR3 is 17 residues.